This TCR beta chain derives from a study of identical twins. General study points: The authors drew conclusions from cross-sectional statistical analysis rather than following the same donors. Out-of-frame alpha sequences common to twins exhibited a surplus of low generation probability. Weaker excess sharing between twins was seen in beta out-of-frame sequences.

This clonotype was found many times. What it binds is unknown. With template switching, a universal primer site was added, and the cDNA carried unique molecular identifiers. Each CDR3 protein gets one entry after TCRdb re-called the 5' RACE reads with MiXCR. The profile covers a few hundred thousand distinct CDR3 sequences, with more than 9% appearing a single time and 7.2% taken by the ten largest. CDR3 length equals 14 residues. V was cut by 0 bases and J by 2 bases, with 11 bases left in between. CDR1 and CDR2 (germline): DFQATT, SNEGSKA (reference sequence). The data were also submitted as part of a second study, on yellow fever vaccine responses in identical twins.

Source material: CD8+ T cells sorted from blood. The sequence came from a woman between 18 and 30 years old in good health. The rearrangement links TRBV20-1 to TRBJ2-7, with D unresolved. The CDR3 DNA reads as TGCAGTGCTAGAGACTCCTCTTCTACCTACGAGCAGTACTTC. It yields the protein CSARDSSSTYEQYF.